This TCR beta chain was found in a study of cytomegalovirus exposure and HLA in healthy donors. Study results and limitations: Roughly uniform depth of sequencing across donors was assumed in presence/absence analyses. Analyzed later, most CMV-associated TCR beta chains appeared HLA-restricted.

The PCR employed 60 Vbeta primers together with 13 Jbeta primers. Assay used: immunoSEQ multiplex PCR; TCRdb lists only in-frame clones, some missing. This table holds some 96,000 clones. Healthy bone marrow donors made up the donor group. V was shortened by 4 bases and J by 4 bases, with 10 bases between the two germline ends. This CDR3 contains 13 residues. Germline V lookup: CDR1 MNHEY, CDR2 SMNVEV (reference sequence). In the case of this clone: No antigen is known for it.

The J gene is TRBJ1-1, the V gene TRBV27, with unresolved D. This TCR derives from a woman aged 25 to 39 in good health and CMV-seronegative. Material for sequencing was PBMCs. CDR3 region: CASSSYWATEAFF. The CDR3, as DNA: TGTGCCAGCAGTTCGTACTGGGCCACTGAAGCTTTCTTT.